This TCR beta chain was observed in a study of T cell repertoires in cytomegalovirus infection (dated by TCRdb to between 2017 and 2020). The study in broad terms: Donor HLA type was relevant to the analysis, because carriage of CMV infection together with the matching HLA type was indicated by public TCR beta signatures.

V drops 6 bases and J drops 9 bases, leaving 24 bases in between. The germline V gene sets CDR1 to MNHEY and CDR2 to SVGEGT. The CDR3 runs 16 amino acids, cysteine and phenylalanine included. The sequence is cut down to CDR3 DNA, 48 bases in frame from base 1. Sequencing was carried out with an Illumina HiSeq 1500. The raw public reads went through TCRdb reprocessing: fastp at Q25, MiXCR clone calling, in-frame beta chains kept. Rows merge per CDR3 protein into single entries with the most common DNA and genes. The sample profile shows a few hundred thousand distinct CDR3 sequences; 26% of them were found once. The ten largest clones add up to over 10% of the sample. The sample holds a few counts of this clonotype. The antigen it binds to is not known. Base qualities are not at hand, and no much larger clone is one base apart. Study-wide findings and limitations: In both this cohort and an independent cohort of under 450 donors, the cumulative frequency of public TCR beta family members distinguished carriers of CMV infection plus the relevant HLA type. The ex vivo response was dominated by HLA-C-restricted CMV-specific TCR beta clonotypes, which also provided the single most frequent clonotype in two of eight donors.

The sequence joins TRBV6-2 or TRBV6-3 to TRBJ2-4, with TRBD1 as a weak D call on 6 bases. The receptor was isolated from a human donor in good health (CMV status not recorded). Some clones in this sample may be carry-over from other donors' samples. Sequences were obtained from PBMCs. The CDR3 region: CASSETGTTRGAIQYF. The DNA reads TGTGCCAGCAGCGAGACAGGTACTACCCGGGGTGCCATTCAGTACTTC.